This T cell receptor beta chain was recorded in a study of early T cells in non-severe SARS-CoV-2 infection. Background on the study: Sequencing of unsorted whole blood was done on bulk RNA, leaving chains unpaired.

The study, taken as a whole, reports: VDJdb matching favored anti-spike CD8 responses, missing private and CD4 specificities.

As part of library construction, unique molecular identifiers were attached to individual cDNA molecules. TCRdb fed the 5' RACE reads into MiXCR, producing one record per CDR3 protein. The data show under 60,000 distinct CDR3 sequences, with approximately 8.4% seen just once and 4% to 5.5% held by the top ten. This clonotype turned up a few times. Antigen: not known. The receptor was isolated from an adult who was a healthcare worker with PCR-confirmed SARS-CoV-2 infection or an uninfected control (not recorded which). Specimen: whole blood.

The CDR3 loop is CASSSGAPQSYTF. In DNA, the CDR3 is TGTGCCAGCAGCTCCGGGGCACCACAGAGCTACACCTTC. The V call is TRBV11-2, the J call TRBJ1-2; TRBD1 might be the D (5 bases). Germline loops: CDR1 SGHAT, CDR2 FQNNGV. The CDR3 contains 13 residues. V lost 4 bases and J lost 9, with 15 bases in between.